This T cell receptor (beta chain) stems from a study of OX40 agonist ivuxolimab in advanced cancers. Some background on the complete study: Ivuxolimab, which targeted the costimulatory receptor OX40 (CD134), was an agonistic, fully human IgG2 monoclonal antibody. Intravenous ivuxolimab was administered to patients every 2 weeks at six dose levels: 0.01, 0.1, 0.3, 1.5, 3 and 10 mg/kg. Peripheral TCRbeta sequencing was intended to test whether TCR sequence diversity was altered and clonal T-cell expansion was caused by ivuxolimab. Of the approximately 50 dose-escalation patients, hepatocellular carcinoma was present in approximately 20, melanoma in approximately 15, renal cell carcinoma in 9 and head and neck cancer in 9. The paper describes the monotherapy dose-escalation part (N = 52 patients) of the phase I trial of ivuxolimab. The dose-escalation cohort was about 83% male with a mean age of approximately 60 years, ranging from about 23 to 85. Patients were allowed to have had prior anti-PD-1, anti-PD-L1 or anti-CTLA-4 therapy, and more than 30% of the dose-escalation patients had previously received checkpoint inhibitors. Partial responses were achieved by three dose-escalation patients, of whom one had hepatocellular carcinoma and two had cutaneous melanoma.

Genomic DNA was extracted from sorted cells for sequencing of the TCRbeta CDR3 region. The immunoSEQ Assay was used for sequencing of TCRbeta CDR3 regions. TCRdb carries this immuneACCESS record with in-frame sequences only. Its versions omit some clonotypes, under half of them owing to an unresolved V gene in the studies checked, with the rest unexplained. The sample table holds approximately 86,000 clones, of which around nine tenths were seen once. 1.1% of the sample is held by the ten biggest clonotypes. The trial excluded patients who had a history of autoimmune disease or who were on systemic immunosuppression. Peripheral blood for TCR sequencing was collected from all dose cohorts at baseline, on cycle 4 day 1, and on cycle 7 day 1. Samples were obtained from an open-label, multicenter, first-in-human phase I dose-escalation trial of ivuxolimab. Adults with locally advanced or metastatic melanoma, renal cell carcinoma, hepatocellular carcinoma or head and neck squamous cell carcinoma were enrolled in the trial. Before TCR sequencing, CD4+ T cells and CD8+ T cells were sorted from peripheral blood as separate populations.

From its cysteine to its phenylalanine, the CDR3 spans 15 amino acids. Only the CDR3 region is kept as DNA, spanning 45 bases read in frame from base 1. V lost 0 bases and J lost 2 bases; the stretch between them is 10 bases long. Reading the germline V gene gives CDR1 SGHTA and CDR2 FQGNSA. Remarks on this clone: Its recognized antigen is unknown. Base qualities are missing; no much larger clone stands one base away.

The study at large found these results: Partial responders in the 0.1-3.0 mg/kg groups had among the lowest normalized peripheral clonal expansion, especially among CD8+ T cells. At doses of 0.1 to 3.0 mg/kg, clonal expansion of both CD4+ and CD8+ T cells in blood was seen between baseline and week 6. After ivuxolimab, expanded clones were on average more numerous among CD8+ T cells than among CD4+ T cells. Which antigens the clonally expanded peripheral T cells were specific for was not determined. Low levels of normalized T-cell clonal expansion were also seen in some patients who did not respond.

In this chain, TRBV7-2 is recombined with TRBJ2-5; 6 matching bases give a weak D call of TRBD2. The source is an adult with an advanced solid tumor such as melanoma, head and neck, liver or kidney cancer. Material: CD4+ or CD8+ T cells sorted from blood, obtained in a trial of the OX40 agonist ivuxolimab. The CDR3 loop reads CASSLAWAGQETQYF. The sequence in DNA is TGTGCCAGCAGCTTAGCGTGGGCGGGACAAGAGACCCAGTACTTC.